Following are 20 T cell receptor beta chains from one sample sequenced in a study of blood T cells in healthy people across ages. A second PCR of about 7 to 12 cycles used a sample-barcoded 5' primer and a J-beta primer mix. Each CDR3 protein gets one entry after TCRdb re-called the 5' RACE reads with MiXCR. The table lists about 900,000 distinct CDR3 sequences, approximately 67% of them singletons. The sample was blood. The receptors were sampled from a man aged 25 to 40 in good health.

This chain joins TRBV12-3 or TRBV12-4 and TRBJ2-7; TRBD2 might be the D (5 bases). V was pared by 5 bases and J by 9 bases, with 23 bases between. The CDR3 consists of 15 residues. This CDR3 is CASSTLAPSMSGQYF. CDR3 sequence (DNA): TGTGCCAGCAGTACCCTAGCCCCCTCTATGAGCGGGCAGTACTTC.

This clonotype was counted ten times or more. The V call is TRBV5-1, the J call TRBJ1-5, with 8 bases that match TRBD1. Germline trimming cut 2 bases from V and 6 bases from J; bases unmatched to any gene: 13. Germline-derived CDR1 and CDR2 are SGHRS and YFSETQ. CDR3 length: 17 residues. CDR3 bases: TGCGCCAGCAGCTTCGCCCCTGGACAGGGCGAAGGTCAGCCCCAGCATTTT. Translation gives CASSFAPGQGEGQPQHF.

The genes are TRBV9 and TRBJ2-5; D is unclear. Looked up from germline, CDR1 is SGDLS and CDR2 is YYNGEE. The length of the CDR3 is 14 residues. Trimming took off 4 bases at V and 5 bases at J, with 15 bases between the two ends. The CDR3 loop is CASSPRPLMETQYF. CDR3 DNA sequence: TGTGCCAGCAGCCCCCGCCCGTTGATGGAGACCCAGTACTTC.

The rearrangement joins TRBV10-3 to TRBJ2-2; D not resolved. V lost 5 bases and J lost 0, with 13 bases in between. The germline gives CDR1 ENHRY, CDR2 SYGVKD. The CDR3 contains 16 residues. The CDR3 region has the DNA TGTGCCATCAGTCTTGGCCGGGCATCGAACACCGGGGAGCTGTTTTTT. Its protein is CAISLGRASNTGELFF.

The genes are TRBV28 and TRBJ1-2; weak D call: TRBD1 (5 bases). V was clipped by 5 bases and J by 5 bases, with 12 bases between them. The germline V gene has CDR1 MDHEN and CDR2 SYDVKM. The CDR3 consists of 13 residues. CDR3 DNA sequence: TGTGCCAGCAGTCCAGTTGGGGCATATGGCTACACCTTC. It specifies CASSPVGAYGYTF.

The chain couples TRBV12-3 or TRBV12-4 to TRBJ2-1; D possibly corresponds to TRBD1 (6 bases). The J call may be mistaken, given a closer DNA end match to TRBJ2-7. This CDR3 is 13 amino acids long. CDR3: CASSSGHYNEQYF. Here the CDR3 DNA reads TGTGCCAGCAGTTCGGGACATTACAATGAGCAGTACTTC.

The chain combines TRBV20-1 with TRBJ2-3; TRBD2 aligns across 8 bases. CDR3 size: 15 residues. Per the germline V gene, CDR1 is DFQATT and CDR2 is SNEGSKA (reference sequence). V was clipped by 1 base and J by 4 bases; unmatched bases: 7. CDR3 in DNA: TGCAGTGCTAGAGTTTTTTCGGGGGGGCCAGATACGCAGTATTTT. Translating gives CSARVFSGGPDTQYF.

This clonotype was found a few times. This sequence joins TRBV7-2 and TRBJ2-3; the match to TRBD2 covers 13 bases. J was trimmed by 2 bases and V by 5 bases; bases with no gene match: 4. CDR1 and CDR2 from the germline V gene are SGHTA and FQGNSA. This CDR3 has 16 amino acids. This CDR3 is CASSRLAGGNTDTQYF. The CDR3 nucleotides read TGTGCCAGCAGCAGACTAGCGGGGGGCAACACAGATACGCAGTATTTT.

V gene TRBV21-1 combines with J gene TRBJ1-6; the D segment call TRBD1 is taken from the table without a DNA check. TRBV21-1 is annotated as a pseudogene. This CDR3 region has 16 residues. The CDR3 sequence: CASVQGARSHRSPLHF. CDR3 in DNA: TGTGCCAGCGTCCAGGGGGCGCGGAGCCATAGATCACCCCTCCACTTT.

The J gene is TRBJ2-1, the V gene TRBV7-6; D might be TRBD2 (6 bases). This CDR3 contains 15 residues. V lost 7 bases and J 6 bases, leaving 19 bases between the germline ends. CDR1 is SGHVS and CDR2 is FNYEAQ in the germline V gene. The CDR3 is CASNQKGTSINEQFF. The DNA for the CDR3 is TGTGCCAGCAACCAGAAGGGAACTAGCATCAATGAGCAGTTCTTC.

The chain employs TRBV5-1 and TRBJ2-5; D is unresolved. This CDR3 has 16 residues. Germline V CDR1 and CDR2: SGHRS, YFSETQ. V was pared by 4 bases and J by 5 bases, with 21 bases between. The CDR3 sequence: CASSQSSGPWGETQYF. The CDR3 nucleotides are TGCGCCAGCAGCCAGTCGTCTGGGCCCTGGGGTGAGACCCAGTACTTC.

This clonotype was counted a few times. The J gene is TRBJ2-3, the V gene TRBV2, with D perhaps matching TRBD1 (5 bases). V lost 1 base and J lost 6, with 23 bases in between. Germline lookup yields CDR1 SNHLY and CDR2 FYNNEI. CDR3 length: 18 amino acids. The CDR3 region has the DNA TGTGCCAGCAGTGAAGGGGTGGGCACCACACTCTCAGGGGATACGCAGTATTTT. Amino acid sequence: CASSEGVGTTLSGDTQYF.

The chain uses TRBV4-1 and TRBJ1-2, with D unresolved. V lost 1 base and J 7 bases, leaving 16 bases between the germline ends. Germline CDR1 is MGHRA and CDR2 is YSYEKL. This CDR3 has 15 residues. The chain's CDR3 is CASSQVGLGFVGYTF. CDR3 nucleotide sequence: TGCGCCAGCAGCCAAGTGGGCCTGGGATTTGTTGGCTACACCTTC.

The chain has TRBV28 and TRBJ2-5; 7 bases align to TRBD1. In germline, CDR1 is MDHEN, CDR2 SYDVKM. The trim removed 4 bases at V and 2 bases at J, leaving 7 bases unmatched. CDR3 size: 15 residues. The CDR3 region is CASSSGTAYQETQYF. CDR3 in DNA: TGTGCCAGCAGTTCCGGGACAGCCTATCAAGAGACCCAGTACTTC.

V and J are TRBV4-3 and TRBJ1-2; D remains ambiguous. This CDR3 comprises 15 residues. Trimming pared 0 bases from V and 7 bases from J, leaving 15 bases between. The V gene's germline CDR1 is LGHNA and CDR2 YSLEER. The DNA of the CDR3 is TGCGCCAGCAGCCAAGATAGGGCGCGCGCGGGTGGCTACACCTTC. Protein product: CASSQDRARAGGYTF.

In its sample, this clonotype was seen a few times. The V call is TRBV7-2, the J call TRBJ2-7; D ambiguous. Per germline, CDR1 SGHTA and CDR2 FQGNSA. This CDR3 has 15 residues. The V gene lost 8 bases and the J gene lost 4 bases, with 21 bases spanning the gap. CDR3 protein: CASAPTATSFYEQYF. CDR3 DNA sequence: TGTGCCAGCGCCCCCACCGCAACCTCATTTTACGAGCAGTACTTC.

The chain has TRBV5-1 and TRBJ2-5, with D possibly called TRBD1 or TRBD2 (6 bases each). The V end lost 5 bases, the J end lost 2 bases, and 13 bases lay between the germline ends. The germline V gene encodes CDR1 SGHRS and CDR2 YFSETQ. The CDR3 runs to 14 residues. The CDR3: CASRGGLSQETQYF. The DNA of the CDR3 is TGCGCCAGCAGAGGGGGACTTTCTCAAGAGACCCAGTACTTC.

Ten or more counts support this clonotype. Written as DNA, the CDR3 is TGTGCCAGCAGCGTAGGGGGCGGGAATGAGCAGTTCTTC. It yields the protein CASSVGGGNEQFF. J is TRBJ2-1 and V is TRBV9; possibly TRBD1 or TRBD2 for D (5 bases each). Germline lookup yields CDR1 SGDLS and CDR2 YYNGEE. This CDR3 has 13 residues. Trimming cost V 0 bases and J 7 bases, with 8 bases left between them.

This chain connects TRBV7-6 to TRBJ2-7; 8 bases fit TRBD1. The germline V gene has CDR1 SGHVS and CDR2 FNYEAQ. There are 15 residues in the CDR3. V trimming: 0 bases; J trimming: 3 bases; junction bases outside the gene matches: 4. The CDR3 reads CASSLARDRFYEQYF. CDR3 in DNA: TGTGCCAGCAGCTTAGCCCGGGACAGGTTCTACGAGCAGTACTTC.

The chain combines TRBV24-1 with TRBJ2-3, with 11 bases lining up with TRBD2. The trim removed 1 base at V and 7 bases at J, leaving 3 bases unmatched. The CDR3 covers 15 residues. The germline gives CDR1 KGHDR, CDR2 SFDVKD. In nucleotides, the CDR3 is TGTGCCACCAGTGATTTCTTAGCGGGGGGGCATACGCAGTATTTT. Translated: CATSDFLAGGHTQYF.